The TCR beta chain under discussion was sequenced for a study of patients and donors after allogeneic stem cell transplantation. The CDR3 spans 13 residues. V dropped 7 bases and J dropped 1; count of bases not matched to a gene: 1. There are a few counts of this clonotype. TCRdb re-derived calls from the RT-PCR reads in MiXCR, one entry per CDR3 protein. The sample lists 920,000 or so distinct CDR3 sequences; more than 15% were seen once. The rearrangement uses TRBV12-3 or TRBV12-4 and TRBJ2-1, with TRBD1 identical over 7 bases. The clonotype was recovered from a human donor who was either an allogeneic HSCT recipient or a stem cell or donor lymphocyte infusion donor (not recorded which). It is not recorded whose cells these are; they may come from a transplant donor. The sequenced material came from blood, either unsorted or a sorted T cell fraction (not recorded which). The DNA for the CDR3 is TGTGCCAGCACGACAGGGTCCTACAATGAGCAGTTCTTC. Residues: CASTTGSYNEQFF.